The rows below give T cell receptor beta chains drawn from one sample of a study of blood T cell repertoires in COVID-19. The protocol was immunoSEQ multiplex PCR, while the TCRdb copy is restricted to in-frame clones and leaves out a portion. The sample lists 110,000 or so clones, 80% to 90% occurring once. Sequencing was done on a sample of peripheral blood. The receptors originated from a man in his forties with acute or convalescent COVID-19. Each CDR3 is given with its conserved first and last residue. The order of the fields is J gene, D gene, clone size, V gene, CDR3 DNA, CDR3 protein. The D gene is left open where the match is weak. Only part of the rows carry a size: once, few, many, or a class if the clone is expanded.

>TRBJ2-5|-|few|TRBV14
TGTGCCAGCAGCATTTCCCCCTTCCGGGGACAAAACCAAGAGACCCAGTACTTC
CASSISPFRGQNQETQYF
>TRBJ2-7|-|few|TRBV6-2/TRBV6-3
TGTGCCAGCAGTTACTCGGGCCTTCGGGGCGGAGGGGAGCAGTACTTC
CASSYSGLRGGGEQYF
>TRBJ2-1|TRBD2|-|TRBV19
TGTGCCAGTACTACTAGCGGGGGGGGAAGTGAGCAGTTCTTC
CASTTSGGGSEQFF
>TRBJ2-3|-|-|TRBV9
TGTGCCAGCAGCGGCGGTTCCGTTCGGGAGCCAGATACGCAGTATTTT
CASSGGSVREPDTQYF
>TRBJ1-2|TRBD1|-|TRBV19
TGTGCCAGTAGTACAGACAGGGGCCCTGGACAGAACTATGGCTACACCTTC
CASSTDRGPGQNYGYTF
>TRBJ2-1|-|-|TRBV20-1
TGCAGTGCTAGTTTGGCGGGCGGGGTACGGTTCTTC
CSASLAGGVRFF
>TRBJ2-7|TRBD1|-|TRBV16
TGTGCCAGCAGTCCCCTGTCATTGACAGGGGATAGCTACGAGCAGTACTTC
CASSPLSLTGDSYEQYF
>TRBJ1-2|-|-|TRBV11-2
TGTGCCAGCAGCTTGGGGGGGAGCTATGGCTACACCTTC
CASSLGGSYGYTF
>TRBJ2-1|-|once|TRBV29-1
TGCAGCGCCACCGGGACTCTATCCTACAATGAGCAGTTCTTC
CSATGTLSYNEQFF
>TRBJ2-1|-|-|TRBV2
TGTGCCAGCAGGGGGAGGCTAGCTGATTACAATGAGCAGTTCTTC
CASRGRLADYNEQFF
>TRBJ2-5|-|-|TRBV5-6
TGTGCCAGCAGCTTCTTGGAGACAGAGACCCAGTACTTC
CASSFLETETQYF
>TRBJ2-7|TRBD1|-|TRBV6-5
TGTGCCAGTTTTGGGGACAGGGGTAACTACGAGCAGTACTTC
CASFGDRGNYEQYF
>TRBJ2-1|TRBD2|-|TRBV7-2
TGTGCCAGCAGCTCAACTAGCGGGGGGCCGGCCCACAATGAGCAGTTCTTC
CASSSTSGGPAHNEQFF
>TRBJ2-7|-|-|TRBV10-3
TGTGCCATCAGTGGGACAGCCGAGTTTGGCGAGCAGTACTTC
CAISGTAEFGEQYF
>TRBJ2-2|TRBD2|few|TRBV4-1
TGCGCCAGCAGCCAAGATACCTCGGGGGGGGCCGGGGAGCTGTTTTTT
CASSQDTSGGAGELFF
>TRBJ2-7|TRBD1|-|TRBV11-1
TGTGCCAGCAGCTTAGGCGACAGGGGGCTCTACGAGCAGTACTTC
CASSLGDRGLYEQYF
>TRBJ2-4|TRBD1|-|TRBV5-1
TGCGCCAGCAGCCAGACAGGGGTTGCCAAAAACATTCAGTACTTC
CASSQTGVAKNIQYF
>TRBJ1-5|-|-|TRBV6-4
TGTGCCAGCAGTGAAGAACTCGGGAGCCAGCCCCAGCATTTT
CASSEELGSQPQHF
>TRBJ2-3|TRBD2|-|TRBV7-9
TGTGCCAGCAGCTTTGGCGGGGGGAGCACAGATACGCAGTATTTT
CASSFGGGSTDTQYF
>TRBJ2-3|-|-|TRBV14
TGTGCCAGCAGCCAGATACAGGGCAGGTTTAAAGATACGCAGTATTTT
CASSQIQGRFKDTQYF
>TRBJ1-2|-|once|TRBV18
TGTGCCAGCTCACCACGGGAGCTCTATGGCTACACCTTC
CASSPRELYGYTF
>TRBJ2-3|-|-|TRBV11-3
TGTGCCAGCAGCTCGCCACGACAGGCAGATACGCAGTATTTT
CASSSPRQADTQYF
>TRBJ1-6|-|-|TRBV5-1
TGCGCCAGCAGCTTGTTTCGGGACACGTCAAATTCACCCCTCCACTTT
CASSLFRDTSNSPLHF
>TRBJ2-7|TRBD1|few|TRBV15
TGTGCCACCAGCAGAGGACGGGGACAGGGCTACGAGCAGTACTTC
CATSRGRGQGYEQYF
>TRBJ2-5|TRBD1|-|TRBV3-1/TRBV3-2
TGTGCCAGCAGCTTCCGGACAGGGGGCGTAGGGGAGACCCAGTACTTC
CASSFRTGGVGETQYF
>TRBJ2-7|-|-|TRBV18
TGTGCCAGCTCACCACTCCAGGGGGGCTACGAGCAGTACTTC
CASSPLQGGYEQYF
>TRBJ2-1|-|-|TRBV15
TGTGCCACCAGCAGAGATAGCACCAATGAGCAGTTCTTC
CATSRDSTNEQFF
>TRBJ1-2|-|few|TRBV3-1/TRBV3-2
TGTGCCAGCAGCCAAGTTACATATGGCTACACCTTC
CASSQVTYGYTF